This T cell receptor (beta chain) originates from a study of cytomegalovirus exposure and HLA in healthy donors. The V segment lost 4 bases and the J segment 3 bases; nucleotides outside the gene matches: 7. This CDR3 has 15 amino acids. Germline V gene lookup returns CDR1 SGDLS and CDR2 YYNGEE. It was with 60 Vbeta and 13 Jbeta primers that the PCR ran. Here immunoSEQ multiplex PCR was the method, and the copy in TCRdb shows in-frame clones only, minus some. Among 40,000 or so clones listed, 70% to 75% were seen once. This clonotype originated in a man aged 30 to 45 in good health and CMV-seronegative. This chain links TRBV9 with TRBJ2-1; 7 bases map to TRBD1. The source material was PBMCs. CDR3 region: CASSPRQGSYNEQFF. The CDR3, as DNA: TGTGCCAGCAGCCCACGACAGGGTAGCTACAATGAGCAGTTCTTC.